The present entry profiles one T cell receptor (beta chain) with its context. These data are taken from a study of blood T cell repertoires in COVID-19. Sequencing used immunoSEQ multiplex PCR; TCRdb keeps in-frame clones, though not all of them. This table has 95,000 to 100,000 clones, roughly nine tenths appearing once. V lost 4 bases to trimming and J lost 2 bases, with 21 bases between them. CDR1 and CDR2 (germline): SGHRS, YFSETQ. The CDR3 covers 17 residues. The sequenced sample was peripheral blood. The V gene is TRBV5-1, the J gene TRBJ2-5; TRBD1 is a possible D gene (5 bases). The receptor was isolated from a man aged 50 or older with acute or convalescent COVID-19. The CDR3 spells CASSHTPGSTPQETQYF. CDR3 nucleotides: TGCGCCAGCAGCCATACCCCAGGGTCGACTCCTCAAGAGACCCAGTACTTC.